This T cell receptor beta chain was sequenced during a study of blood T cells in healthy people across ages. The study's findings and limits: Since the PBMCs were unsorted, naive and antigen-experienced cells could not be conclusively compared.

Of note for this clonotype: Its specificity is unknown.

Next came a second PCR, run for about 6 to 12 cycles, which used a sample-barcoded 5' primer along with a J-beta primer mix. Each CDR3 protein is one row after TCRdb ran MiXCR on the 5' RACE reads. The table includes around 1,600,000 distinct CDR3 sequences, 40% to 45% detected once. Researchers collected about 9.6 milliliters of peripheral blood from every single donor. The length of the CDR3 is 16 residues. V shed 1 base, J shed 7 bases, and the junction held 12 bases outside the gene matches. Germline V gene sequence: CDR1 MGHDK, CDR2 SYGVNS. The sample was blood. The sequence came from a woman under 30 in good health. The gene calls are TRBV25-1 and TRBJ2-7; 8 bases fit TRBD1. CDR3 DNA: TGTGCCAGCAGTGAATGGGGGACAGGAGCCTACAATGAGCAGTACTTC. Residues: CASSEWGTGAYNEQYF.